Shown below are 28 T cell receptor beta chains from a single sample sequenced in a study of CD4 T cells in relation to SARS-CoV-2 and coronaviruses. The method was immunoSEQ multiplex PCR; TCRdb's version includes in-frame clones alone and lacks a portion of them. Among over 20,000 clones, around 79% were seen once, and the ten largest hold around 20%. Before the COVID-19 pandemic, during about 2010-2018, CD4+ T cells were taken from unexposed donors. CD4+ T cells were isolated from the cells after less than 13 days of culture. The antigens for these receptors are not known. The sequencing sample was made of CD4+ T cells from PBMCs, cultured in vitro. All receptors come from a human donor in good health.

The chain recombines TRBV4-1 with TRBJ1-2; 10 positions agree with TRBD1. Trimming removed 5 bases from V and 4 bases from J; junction bases left unmatched: 7. The germline CDR1 and CDR2 sequences are MGHRA and YSYEKL. The CDR3 has 15 residues. The CDR3 region is CASSERQGAGYGYTF. The CDR3, as DNA: TGCGCCAGCAGCGAAAGACAGGGGGCAGGCTATGGCTACACCTTC.

This sequence joins TRBV19 and TRBJ1-1; 7 bases fit TRBD1. Trimming removed 10 bases from V and 4 bases from J; junction bases left unmatched: 12. CDR1 and CDR2 from the germline V gene are LNHDA and SQIVND (reference sequence). This CDR3 comprises 14 residues. The CDR3 loop reads CATQQGPRGTEAFF. The CDR3 region has the DNA TGTGCCACTCAACAGGGGCCCCGGGGCACTGAAGCTTTCTTT.

J is TRBJ2-7 and V is TRBV28; 7 bases are shared with TRBD2. CDR1 is MDHEN, CDR2 SYDVKM, per germline. Trimming removed 4 bases from V and 2 bases from J; junction bases left unmatched: 2. The CDR3 extends over 13 amino acids. The CDR3 loop is CASSSGTTYEQYF. The CDR3 DNA sequence: TGTGCCAGCAGTTCCGGGACTACCTACGAGCAGTACTTC.

The chain couples TRBV19 to TRBJ2-7; 8 positions agree with TRBD2. Per germline, CDR1 LNHDA and CDR2 SQIVND (reference sequence). V was clipped by 3 bases and J by 2 bases; unmatched bases: 3. The CDR3 is made up of 14 amino acids. CDR3 amino acids: CASSIRREAYEQYF. CDR3 nucleotide sequence: TGTGCCAGTAGTATCCGGCGGGAGGCCTACGAGCAGTACTTC.

This clone was seen more than once but under ten times. The chain links TRBV5-5 to TRBJ2-2, with TRBD2 identical over 9 bases. Losses at the gene ends were 3 bases for V and 1 base for J; bases not matched to a gene: 1. CDR3 length: 15 residues. Looked up from germline, CDR1 is SGHKS and CDR2 is YYEKEE (reference sequence). The CDR3: CASSWTSVNTGELFF. CDR3 DNA: TGTGCCAGCAGCTGGACTAGCGTGAACACCGGGGAGCTGTTTTTT.

The chain carries TRBV5-1 and TRBJ1-3; D is unresolved. CDR1 SGHRS and CDR2 YFSETQ come from the germline V gene. Deletions cut 0 bases from V and 0 bases from J, with 7 bases between. This CDR3 contains 15 residues. This CDR3 reads CASSLGQRSGNTIYF. CDR3 DNA: TGCGCCAGCAGCTTGGGGCAGCGCTCTGGAAACACCATATATTTT.

The chain joins TRBV10-1 to TRBJ2-7; 7 bases fit TRBD1. This CDR3 region has 14 residues. CDR1 and CDR2 (germline): WNHNN, SYGVQD (reference sequence). Trimming cost V 10 bases and J 0 bases; bases outside gene matches: 9. This chain's CDR3 is CATSRQGSSYEQYF. The DNA of the CDR3 is TGCGCCACCTCGCGACAGGGCAGCTCCTACGAGCAGTACTTC.

The count of this clone is one. The rearrangement links TRBV2 to TRBJ2-2; 8 bases match TRBD2. Per germline, CDR1 SNHLY and CDR2 FYNNEI. This CDR3 has 16 residues. V gave up 7 bases and J gave up 0 bases; unmatched junction bases: 7. The CDR3 nucleotides read TGTGCCAGCACCAGGGAGCGGGGGCCGAACACCGGGGAGCTGTTTTTT. Amino acid sequence: CASTRERGPNTGELFF.

V gene TRBV28 combines with J gene TRBJ2-7; TRBD1 agrees at 7 bases. The ends lost 6 bases at V and 0 bases at J; junction bases unmatched: 5. The CDR3 length is 14 residues. CDR1 and CDR2 from the germline V gene are MDHEN and SYDVKM. The CDR3 DNA follows: TGTGCCAGCAGAGGGACAGCGAACTCCTACGAGCAGTACTTC. It translates to CASRGTANSYEQYF.

This clone is a singleton in its sample. The V and J genes are TRBV27 and TRBJ1-2, with D unclear. Germline V lookup: CDR1 MNHEY, CDR2 SMNVEV (reference sequence). Trimming took 4 bases from V and 2 from J, leaving 14 bases between them. This CDR3 is 15 amino acids long. The CDR3 coding sequence is TGTGCCAGCAGTTCCTTGGTAGGCAACAACTATGGCTACACCTTC. It codes for CASSSLVGNNYGYTF.

Here the CDR3 reads CASSLSGGTYEQYF. The CDR3 nucleotides read TGTGCCAGCAGCCTTAGCGGGGGTACCTACGAGCAGTACTTC. This chain uses TRBV13 with TRBJ2-7; 9 bases agree with TRBD2. CDR1 and CDR2 from the germline V gene are PRHDT and FYEKMQ (reference sequence). V lost 5 bases and J lost 2; bases outside the gene matches: 4. The CDR3 consists of 14 residues. Full variable domain (rest looked up from reference TRBV13 and TRBJ2-7): AAGVIQSPRHLIKEKRETATLKCYPIPRHDTVYWYQQGPGQDPQFLISFYEKMQSDKGSIPDRFSAQQFSDYHSELNMSSLELGDSALYFCASSLSGGTYEQYFGPGTRLTVT.

The sample holds a few counts of this clone. The chain recombines TRBV4-2 with TRBJ1-5; D unresolved. The CDR3 spans 14 residues. Trimming took off 5 bases at V and 6 bases at J, with 14 bases between the two ends. CDR1 and CDR2 (germline): LGHNA, YNFKEQ. The CDR3 here is CASSTKDAGQPQHF. CDR3 nucleotide sequence: TGTGCCAGCAGCACGAAGGACGCAGGTCAGCCCCAGCATTTT.

V is TRBV24-1 and J is TRBJ2-1, with TRBD2 matching 12 bases. V shed 0 bases and J 7 bases; nucleotides not matched to a gene: 6. This CDR3 region has 17 residues. Germline lookup yields CDR1 KGHDR and CDR2 SFDVKD. CDR3 sequence (DNA): TGTGCCACCAGTGATTTGACTAGCGGGAGGACCCTGAATGAGCAGTTCTTC. Amino acid sequence: CATSDLTSGRTLNEQFF.

This chain connects TRBV5-1 to TRBJ1-1; 7 bases map to TRBD1. Germline trimming cut 0 bases from V and 2 bases from J; bases unmatched to any gene: 4. This CDR3 region has 15 residues. CDR1 and CDR2 from the germline V gene are SGHRS and YFSETQ. This chain's CDR3 is CASSLGDRDNTEAFF. CDR3 bases: TGCGCCAGCAGCTTGGGGGACAGAGACAACACTGAAGCTTTCTTT.

This clone occurred a few times. This chain joins TRBV30 and TRBJ1-2; D might be TRBD1 (5 bases). The V end lost 0 bases, the J end lost 8 bases, and 13 bases lay between the germline ends. CDR3 length: 13 residues. Germline CDR1 GTSNPN, CDR2 SVGIG (reference sequence). The CDR3 region has the DNA TGTGCCTGGAGTGTATTAGGGACGGCAGGCTACACCTTC. Its protein is CAWSVLGTAGYTF.

The chain recombines TRBV6-1 with TRBJ2-7; 8 bases line up with TRBD2. Germline V lookup: CDR1 MNHNS, CDR2 SASEGT. V shed 4 bases and J 6 bases; nucleotides not matched to a gene: 5. CDR3 length: 13 residues. The CDR3 is CASSAGTSSEQYF. The CDR3 DNA is TGTGCCAGCAGTGCCGGGACTAGTAGCGAGCAGTACTTC.

The rearrangement joins TRBV12-3 or TRBV12-4 to TRBJ1-1; a weak D match, TRBD1 (5 bases). V was cut by 5 bases and J by 7 bases, with 11 bases left in between. The CDR3 has 12 residues. CDR3 protein: CASSPIGGEAFF. CDR3 bases: TGTGCCAGCAGTCCCATCGGGGGTGAAGCTTTCTTT.

Details on this clone: Its ends do not fully match the called genes, so a read error is possible. CDR3 coding DNA: TGTGCCAGCACCTCGGGGGAGGCGGACTGGTCACCCCTCTACTTT. This codes for CASTSGEADWSPLYF. The V gene is TRBV9, the J gene TRBJ1-6; the D gene is possibly TRBD1 (5 bases). The CDR3 contains 15 residues. Germline values: CDR1 SGDLS, CDR2 YYNGEE.

This clone appeared once. The rearrangement uses TRBV18 and TRBJ2-1; the D gene is possibly TRBD2 (6 bases). Trimming removed 4 bases from V and 0 bases from J, with 22 bases in between. Per germline, CDR1 KGHSH and CDR2 LQKENI. The CDR3 totals 19 residues. The CDR3 loop is CASSHLAGSTISSYNEQFF. The CDR3 region has the DNA TGTGCCAGCTCACACCTGGCGGGGTCGACGATCAGCTCCTACAATGAGCAGTTCTTC.

V is TRBV2 and J is TRBJ2-7; unclear D gene. The V and J ends lost 6 bases and 2 bases respectively, with 2 bases between them. Germline V gives CDR1 SNHLY, CDR2 FYNNEI. This CDR3 is built from 10 residues. CDR3 residues: CASRTYEQYF. In DNA, the CDR3 is TGTGCCAGCAGGACCTACGAGCAGTACTTC.

The rearrangement joins TRBV6-1 to TRBJ1-1, with a tentative D call TRBD1 (5 bases). The CDR3 totals 17 residues. The germline V and J ends were trimmed by 0 bases and 2 bases, with 16 bases remaining between them. Germline V CDR1 and CDR2: MNHNS, SASEGT. Here the CDR3 DNA reads TGTGCCAGCAGTGAAGCATTAGGGCGAGGGGCCAACACTGAAGCTTTCTTT. Its protein product is CASSEALGRGANTEAFF.

V usage is TRBV30 and J usage is TRBJ1-5; no definite D call. The V and J ends lost 1 base and 6 bases respectively, with 10 bases between them. The CDR3 totals 13 residues. Germline lookup yields CDR1 GTSNPN and CDR2 SVGIG (reference sequence). Here the CDR3 reads CAWSGTGVQPQHF. CDR3 DNA: TGTGCCTGGAGTGGAACTGGTGTTCAGCCCCAGCATTTT.

This clone was seen more than once but under ten times. The V gene is TRBV10-3, the J gene TRBJ2-3; TRBD1 aligns across 7 bases. Germline V gene data show CDR1 as ENHRY and CDR2 as SYGVKD. This CDR3 has 14 amino acids. The J segment lost 1 base and the V segment lost 6 bases, leaving 4 bases of the junction unmatched. CDR3 sequence (DNA): TGTGCCATCAGACCCGGGACAGGCACAGATACGCAGTATTTT. Protein: CAIRPGTGTDTQYF.

This clone turned up a few times. V is TRBV4-1 and J is TRBJ1-6; D remains ambiguous. V was pared by 0 bases and J by 12 bases, with 9 bases between. Germline lookup yields CDR1 MGHRA and CDR2 YSYEKL. The length of the CDR3 is 13 residues. CDR3 amino acids: CASSQESLLPLHF. Here the CDR3 DNA reads TGCGCCAGCAGCCAAGAATCCCTTCTACCCCTCCACTTT.

The gene calls are TRBV11-1 and TRBJ1-4; TRBD1 agrees at 9 bases. The CDR3 contains 13 residues. CDR1 and CDR2 (germline): SGHAT, FQDESV (reference sequence). V shed 5 bases, J shed 7 bases, and the junction held 2 bases outside the gene matches. CDR3 amino acids: CASSTGGGEKLFF. CDR3 coding DNA: TGTGCCAGCAGCACAGGGGGCGGTGAAAAACTGTTTTTT.

The chain uses TRBV19 and TRBJ2-5; 7 bases are a match to TRBD1. The CDR3 covers 15 residues. In germline, CDR1 is LNHDA, CDR2 SQIVND (reference sequence). V was pared by 1 base and J by 4 bases, with 6 bases of the junction left unmatched. CDR3 nucleotide sequence: TGTGCCAGTAGTATAGGACAGGGAACTGGAGAGACCCAGTACTTC. Protein: CASSIGQGTGETQYF.

CDR3 region: CASSRGGVNYGYTF. The CDR3 DNA reads TGTGCCAGCTCCCGGGGAGGAGTTAACTATGGCTACACCTTC. This chain links TRBV18 with TRBJ1-2; D is unclear. Trimming took off 6 bases at V and 1 base at J, with 12 bases between the two ends. The CDR3 runs 14 residues. CDR1 KGHSH and CDR2 LQKENI come from the germline V gene.

The chain employs TRBV2 and TRBJ2-3; D tentatively reads TRBD1 or TRBD2 (7 bases each). V lost 11 bases to trimming and J lost 3 bases, with 15 bases between them. The CDR3 is 13 amino acids. Germline lookup yields CDR1 SNHLY and CDR2 FYNNEI. The CDR3 protein is CARNRGGTDTQYF. CDR3 sequence (DNA): TGTGCCCGAAACAGGGGAGGGACAGATACGCAGTATTTT.